What follows describes a single TCR beta chain. This specimen comes from a study of blood T cell repertoires in COVID-19. At the level of the study: The United States, Italy and Spain provided the acute and convalescent COVID-19 samples. The analysed material was cDNA or gDNA that came from T cells, B-cell-depleted T cells, or PBMCs.

With 3 bases removed from V and 5 bases from J, the gap between germline ends came to 13 bases. Germline assignment: CDR1 MDHEN and CDR2 SYDVKM. The CDR3 has 14 residues. Per the original data handling: For nucleated cells, counts were estimated from reference gene primer amplification. The protocol was immunoSEQ multiplex PCR, while the TCRdb copy is restricted to in-frame clones and leaves out a portion. From that table come the V and J calls and clone size; the DNA was used to work out D and trimming. The top ten clones hold 11% of a sample with more than 90,000 clones, 70% to 90% of them seen once.

The TCR originated in a young woman with acute or convalescent COVID-19. Sequencing input: peripheral blood. V usage is TRBV28 and J usage is TRBJ1-1; D might be TRBD1 (5 bases). CDR3 in DNA: TGTGCCAGCAGTTTGGGGCTAATAGGGACTGAAGCTTTCTTT. Protein sequence: CASSLGLIGTEAFF.